These T cell receptor beta chains were read from a single sample in a study of blood T cell repertoires in COVID-19. Here immunoSEQ multiplex PCR was the method, and the copy in TCRdb shows in-frame clones only, minus some. The sample carries approximately 110,000 clones, 70% to 85% recorded once. Source material: peripheral blood. The receptor set was obtained from a human donor with acute or convalescent COVID-19. The donor label of this sample is uncertain. Both conserved end residues are part of each CDR3. A D gene is named only where the DNA matches it firmly. Where a row states a size, it is once, few, many or the class of an expanded clone; other rows omit it.

CDR3nt	CDR3aa	d_gene	j_gene	abundance	v_gene
TGTGCCAGCAGGTGGACAGGAAACACTGAAGCTTTCTTT	CASRWTGNTEAFF	TRBD1	TRBJ1-1	few	TRBV6-6
TGCGCCAGCAGCCAAGAAAGGAATCGGGGGTTAGGAGAAAAACTGTTTTTT	CASSQERNRGLGEKLFF	-	TRBJ1-4	-	TRBV4-1
TGCGCCAGCAGCCAAGACAGCAGGTGGGAGCAGTACTTC	CASSQDSRWEQYF	-	TRBJ2-7	-	TRBV4-1
TGTGCCAGTAGTAACAGTTTCGGGGGTGATACGCAGTATTTT	CASSNSFGGDTQYF	-	TRBJ2-3	-	TRBV19
TGCAGCGTTGCCCCGACAGGGTACTATGGCTACACCTTC	CSVAPTGYYGYTF	TRBD1	TRBJ1-2	-	TRBV29-1
TGTGCCTGGCAGGACAGGCCCCGAGCTAACTATGGCTACACCTTC	CAWQDRPRANYGYTF	TRBD1	TRBJ1-2	-	TRBV30
TGTGCCAGCAGCCAGCGTTACACCGGGGAGCTGTTTTTT	CASSQRYTGELFF	-	TRBJ2-2	-	TRBV7-2
TGTGCCTGGACCCATAGGGGGCAGTATAATTCACCCCTCCACTTT	CAWTHRGQYNSPLHF	TRBD1	TRBJ1-6	-	TRBV30
TGTGCCAGTAGTCCCCGGACAGGGCGGCTGGCTTTCTTT	CASSPRTGRLAFF	TRBD1	TRBJ1-1	-	TRBV19
TGTGCCAGTAGTTACCCGAGGTCTTTTGGAAACACCATATATTTT	CASSYPRSFGNTIYF	-	TRBJ1-3	-	TRBV19
TGTGCCAGTAGGATACAGGGAAATAGCAATCAGCCCCAGCATTTT	CASRIQGNSNQPQHF	-	TRBJ1-5	-	TRBV19
TGTGCCAGCATTGCCGGCGAGGGGGCAACTGAAGCTTTCTTT	CASIAGEGATEAFF	TRBD1	TRBJ1-1	-	TRBV2
TGTGCCAGCTCACCGGCGACGGACAGAAACTATGGCTACACCTTC	CASSPATDRNYGYTF	-	TRBJ1-2	-	TRBV18
TGCGCCAGCAGCTTGGGGCAGGGGCCGCAAGAGACCCAGTACTTC	CASSLGQGPQETQYF	-	TRBJ2-5	-	TRBV5-1
TGTGCCAGCAGCTTAATGGGCAGTCAAGAGACCCAGTACTTC	CASSLMGSQETQYF	-	TRBJ2-5	-	TRBV7-2
TGTGCCACCAGTGATCGGGGGACTAATGAAAAACTGTTTTTT	CATSDRGTNEKLFF	-	TRBJ1-4	-	TRBV24-1
TGTGCCAGCAGGGCCCCGGGGGAAGGCTACACCTTC	CASRAPGEGYTF	-	TRBJ1-2	few	TRBV12-3/TRBV12-4
TGCGCCAGCAGCCGGGACAGCCTGAACACCGGGGAGCTGTTTTTT	CASSRDSLNTGELFF	TRBD1	TRBJ2-2	-	TRBV5-1
TGCGCCAGCAGCTCTGGGGCGGGGACTGAAGCTTTCTTT	CASSSGAGTEAFF	-	TRBJ1-1	-	TRBV5-1
TGTGCCAGCAGTTTATTCGGGGCCGGGGGCACTGAAGCTTTCTTT	CASSLFGAGGTEAFF	-	TRBJ1-1	-	TRBV28
TGTGCCAGCATTTCTGGCGATACGCAGTATTTT	CASISGDTQYF	-	TRBJ2-3	-	TRBV7-8
TGTGCCTGGAGTAAGACTACCCATGAGCAGTTCTTC	CAWSKTTHEQFF	-	TRBJ2-1	-	TRBV30
TGTGCCAGCAGAACAGGGGGGGAAGAGACCCAGTACTTC	CASRTGGEETQYF	-	TRBJ2-5	-	TRBV28
TGTGCCAGCAGTGACAGACAGGGGGCGTTGGACTTC	CASSDRQGALDF	TRBD1	TRBJ1-2	once	TRBV2
TGTGCCAGCATTCGGGGTTTGCAGGACGAGCAGTACTTC	CASIRGLQDEQYF	-	TRBJ2-7	-	TRBV6-5
TGTGCCAGCTCCCCCGGTAGCACTCCCCTCATTCAGTACTTC	CASSPGSTPLIQYF	-	TRBJ2-4	-	TRBV6-5
TGTGCCAGCAGCTTAGCACTAGCGGGGGCCTTAGCCAAAAACATTCAGTACTTC	CASSLALAGALAKNIQYF	TRBD2	TRBJ2-4	-	TRBV11-2
TGTGCCAGCAGCCCAAGACAGGGACTTCTGGAGACCCAGTACTTC	CASSPRQGLLETQYF	-	TRBJ2-5	-	TRBV7-9
TGTGCCAGCATGATCTTCCGGGGAGACACCGGGGAGCTGTTTTTT	CASMIFRGDTGELFF	-	TRBJ2-2	-	TRBV28
TGTGCCAGCTCACCTCAGGGCTCTGGGGCCAACGTCCTGACTTTC	CASSPQGSGANVLTF	-	TRBJ2-6	once	TRBV18
TGTGCAAGTCGCCCCCTCGGGAGGGTTGAAGGCTATGGCTACACCTTC	CASRPLGRVEGYGYTF	-	TRBJ1-2	-	TRBV12-2
TGTGCCAGCAGCTTACGGAGGGACCAGCCCCAGCATTTT	CASSLRRDQPQHF	-	TRBJ1-5	-	TRBV7-6
TGTGCCAGTACCCCGCCGGGCGGGGGGGTGGGTCAGCCCCAGCATTTT	CASTPPGGGVGQPQHF	-	TRBJ1-5	-	TRBV19
TGTGCCAGCAGGGGACAGGGGGGAACTAATGAAAAACTGTTTTTT	CASRGQGGTNEKLFF	TRBD1	TRBJ1-4	many	TRBV5-8
TGTGCCAGCAGTGAAAGGACAGCTCCGAACACCGGGGAGCTGTTTTTT	CASSERTAPNTGELFF	-	TRBJ2-2	-	TRBV6-1
TGTGCCAGCAGCCGTCTCCCCAGGGGAGGGGATAGAGAGCAGTACTTC	CASSRLPRGGDREQYF	-	TRBJ2-7	once	TRBV5-8
TGTGCCAGCAGCCAAGCTTCAGGTGACCTTGGCTACACCTTC	CASSQASGDLGYTF	-	TRBJ1-2	once	TRBV4-2
TGTGCCAGCAGTCCCTCAGCGGTTTGGGGCTACACCTTC	CASSPSAVWGYTF	-	TRBJ1-2	-	TRBV27
TGCGCCAGCAGCTTTGGGACAGACAATCAGCCCCAGCATTTT	CASSFGTDNQPQHF	TRBD1	TRBJ1-5	-	TRBV5-1
TGTGCCAGCTCACCAGACCCCGGGAAGCTCAACTATGGCTACACCTTC	CASSPDPGKLNYGYTF	-	TRBJ1-2	few	TRBV18